What follows describes a single T cell receptor beta chain. These data come from a study of shared T cell receptors in the human thymus. Clones were read by immunoSEQ multiplex PCR, and TCRdb kept only the in-frame ones, dropping some. The repertoire has 540,000 or so clones, approximately 78% of them found once; the top ten carry around 0.013%. Another study also made use of these data, one on human thymus T cells. From that second work: All donors were healthy Finnish infants who were undergoing corrective surgery to treat congenital heart defects. Thymic tissue was derived from resections collected during corrective heart surgery. Apparent bias marked the V and J gene usage of thymic and blood repertoires. Unrelated individuals were reported by related research to share highly overlapping thymic repertoires.

The sequenced material came from thymocytes. The receptor was isolated from a boy younger than two with a congenital heart defect.

This CDR3 reads CASSDSLWEVQYF. Here the CDR3 DNA reads TGTGCCAGCAGTGATAGCCTGTGGGAGGTACAGTACTTC. V usage is TRBV6-1 and J usage is TRBJ2-7; possible D gene TRBD2, 6 bases. The germline V gene has CDR1 MNHNS and CDR2 SASEGT. The CDR3 loop spans 13 amino acids. Trimming left V 3 bases short and J 10 bases short, with 16 bases between.